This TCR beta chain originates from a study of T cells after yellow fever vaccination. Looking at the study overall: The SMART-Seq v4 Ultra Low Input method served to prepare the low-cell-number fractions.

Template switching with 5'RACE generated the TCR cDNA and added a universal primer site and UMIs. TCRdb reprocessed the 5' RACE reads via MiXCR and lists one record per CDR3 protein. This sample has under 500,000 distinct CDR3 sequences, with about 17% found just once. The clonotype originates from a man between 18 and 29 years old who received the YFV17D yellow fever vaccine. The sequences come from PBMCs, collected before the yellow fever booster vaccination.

The CDR3 loop reads CAIRDSGGEETQYF. CDR3 coding DNA: TGTGCCATCAGGGATAGCGGGGGGGAAGAGACCCAGTACTTC. The genes are TRBV10-3 and TRBJ2-5; the match to TRBD2 covers 11 bases. The CDR3 extends over 14 amino acids. Losses at the gene ends were 6 bases for V and 3 bases for J; bases not matched to a gene: 3. CDR1 and CDR2 (germline): ENHRY, SYGVKD.